The 32 T cell receptor beta chains below come from one sample, sequenced in a study of blood T cell repertoires in COVID-19. The protocol was immunoSEQ multiplex PCR, while the TCRdb copy is restricted to in-frame clones and leaves out a portion. The profile shows roughly 250,000 clones, about 85% of them singletons. Sequences were obtained from peripheral blood. Receptors were obtained from a human donor with COVID-19, enrolled during active disease. The donor label of this sample is uncertain.

The chain carries TRBV28 and TRBJ1-2; TRBD1 aligns across 7 bases. Germline V CDR1 and CDR2: MDHEN, SYDVKM. The J segment lost 8 bases and the V segment lost 4 bases, leaving 7 bases of the junction unmatched. This CDR3 spans 13 amino acids. The CDR3: CASSSGQAGGYTF. For the CDR3, the DNA is TGTGCCAGCAGTTCCGGACAGGCCGGGGGCTACACCTTC.

The rearrangement uses TRBV3-1 (or the pseudogene TRBV3-2) and TRBJ2-7; 8 positions match TRBD2. J was trimmed by 0 bases and V by 1 base; bases with no gene match: 2. The CDR3 contains 15 residues. CDR1 and CDR2 from the germline V gene are LGHDT and YNNKEL (reference sequence). The DNA of the CDR3 is TGTGCCAGCAGCCAAGTAAGCGGGAGCTCCTACGAGCAGTACTTC. Protein product: CASSQVSGSSYEQYF.

V is TRBV11-2 and J is TRBJ2-6; the D is unclear. The CDR3 is 20 amino acids. Germline CDR1 is SGHAT and CDR2 is FQNNGV. With 0 bases removed from V and 3 bases from J, the gap between germline ends came to 21 bases. CDR3 amino acids: CASSLEFADRIPSGANVLTF. Written as DNA, the CDR3 is TGTGCCAGCAGCTTAGAGTTCGCGGATCGGATCCCGAGTGGGGCCAACGTCCTGACTTTC.

The V and J genes are TRBV15 and TRBJ1-5, with 8 nucleotides matching TRBD1. Germline V CDR1 and CDR2: LNHNV, YYDKDF (reference sequence). V lost 5 bases and J lost 4; bases outside the gene matches: 7. The CDR3 contains 15 residues. CDR3 nucleotides: TGTGCCACCAGCGCCCAGGGGGCAGGGAATCAGCCCCAGCATTTT. Protein sequence: CATSAQGAGNQPQHF.

The chain joins TRBV5-8 to TRBJ2-4, with 7 bases aligning to TRBD1. The CDR3 runs to 15 residues. The V and J ends lost 0 bases and 0 bases, in that order; junction bases with no gene match: 0. The germline V gene has CDR1 SGHTS and CDR2 YDEGEE. CDR3 DNA sequence: TGTGCCAGCAGCTTGGGACAGGGAGCCAAAAACATTCAGTACTTC. This encodes CASSLGQGAKNIQYF.

The chain recombines TRBV28 with TRBJ1-4; a weak D match, TRBD1 (5 bases). The CDR3 consists of 14 residues. Trimming took 6 bases from V and 4 from J, leaving 12 bases between them. Germline V gives CDR1 MDHEN, CDR2 SYDVKM. The CDR3 here is CASRRSGVNEKLFF. CDR3 sequence (DNA): TGTGCCAGCAGGAGGTCGGGGGTTAATGAAAAACTGTTTTTT.

V and J are TRBV19 and TRBJ2-2; the D is unclear. The CDR3 is made up of 16 amino acids. Germline lookup yields CDR1 LNHDA and CDR2 SQIVND (reference sequence). V shed 3 bases and J shed 2 bases, with 13 bases lying between them. The CDR3 DNA follows: TGTGCCAGTAGTATGAGGAGCAGCCTAAACACCGGGGAGCTGTTTTTT. Amino acid sequence: CASSMRSSLNTGELFF.

The chain employs TRBV11-2 and TRBJ2-3; D is uncertain. The V end lost 1 base, the J end lost 3 bases, and 11 bases lay between the germline ends. From germline, CDR1 is SGHAT and CDR2 FQNNGV. The CDR3 contains 15 residues. The CDR3 DNA reads as TGTGCCAGCAGCTTAGTTCCCAGTTGGACAGATACGCAGTATTTT. This gives the protein CASSLVPSWTDTQYF.

This rearrangement joins TRBV10-3 to TRBJ2-5, with TRBD1 matching 7 bases. Per germline, CDR1 ENHRY and CDR2 SYGVKD. J gave up 5 bases and V 5 bases, and 5 bases lay outside the gene matches. The CDR3 totals 13 residues. The CDR3 reads CAISRQGWETQYF. The CDR3 DNA is TGTGCCATCAGTCGACAGGGTTGGGAGACCCAGTACTTC.

The chain couples TRBV6-2 or TRBV6-3 to TRBJ2-7, with 10 nucleotides matching TRBD2. Germline assignment: CDR1 MNHEY and CDR2 SVGEGT. The CDR3 is 17 amino acids. With 2 bases clipped from V and 0 bases from J, the junction kept 7 bases outside the gene matches. The CDR3 region is CASSYGLAGANSYEQYF. The CDR3 DNA reads as TGTGCCAGCAGTTACGGGCTAGCGGGAGCGAACTCCTACGAGCAGTACTTC.

The rearrangement uses TRBV27 and TRBJ1-6; D remains ambiguous. Germline lookup yields CDR1 MNHEY and CDR2 SMNVEV (reference sequence). Trimming removed 6 bases at V and 6 bases at J, with 12 bases between. There are 14 residues in the CDR3. Here the CDR3 DNA reads TGTGCCAGCAGATTTACAGCTGTTAATTCACCCCTCCACTTT. Its protein product is CASRFTAVNSPLHF.

In DNA form, the CDR3 reads TGTGCCAGCAGTACCATCCCCCAAGGCCCCGGGAACAATCAGCCCCAGCATTTT. This sequence encodes CASSTIPQGPGNNQPQHF. The chain couples TRBV6-2 or TRBV6-3 to TRBJ1-5; D ambiguous. This CDR3 comprises 18 residues. Per the germline V gene, CDR1 is MNHEY and CDR2 is SVGEGT. V lost 5 bases, J lost 3 bases, and 23 bases lay in between.

V gene TRBV2 combines with J gene TRBJ2-1; 9 bases are shared with TRBD2. The length of the CDR3 is 19 residues. After removal of 8 bases from V and 1 base from J, the junction contained 18 bases not matched to a gene. From germline, CDR1 is SNHLY and CDR2 FYNNEI. The CDR3 DNA reads TGTGCCAGCGGCACTCGGGTAGCGGGAGTTTTTGGATCCTACAATGAGCAGTTCTTC. Its protein is CASGTRVAGVFGSYNEQFF.

The rearrangement joins TRBV5-1 to TRBJ2-3; 7 bases line up with TRBD1. With V trimmed by 4 bases and J by 1 base, 6 bases remained unmatched. Germline V gene lookup returns CDR1 SGHRS and CDR2 YFSETQ. This CDR3 comprises 15 residues. Here the CDR3 DNA reads TGCGCCAGCAGCACACAGGGGCAAGGCACAGATACGCAGTATTTT. Translating gives CASSTQGQGTDTQYF.

This clone showed up just a few times. The chain has TRBV12-5 and TRBJ2-1; a weak D match, TRBD2 (6 bases). The CDR3 runs to 13 residues. Germline values: CDR1 LGHNT, CDR2 FRNRAP. V was pared by 6 bases and J by 4 bases, with 10 bases between. The CDR3, as DNA: TGTGCTAGTGGCCGGGACTTGTACAATGAGCAGTTCTTC. Protein sequence: CASGRDLYNEQFF.

V gene TRBV7-9 combines with J gene TRBJ2-5; TRBD1 matches 10 bases. CDR3 length equals 17 residues. From germline, CDR1 is SEHNR and CDR2 FQNEAQ (reference sequence). V dropped 1 base and J dropped 2; count of bases not matched to a gene: 7. CDR3 loop: CASSLDRTGGIQETQYF. CDR3 DNA sequence: TGTGCCAGCAGCTTAGATCGGACAGGGGGGATTCAAGAGACCCAGTACTTC.

The chain links TRBV2 to TRBJ1-1, with D unresolved. With 6 bases removed from V and 7 bases from J, the gap between germline ends came to 9 bases. The CDR3 is 11 residues long. Germline CDR1 reads SNHLY; CDR2 reads FYNNEI. Here the CDR3 reads CASSQRGEAFF. The CDR3 DNA sequence: TGTGCCAGCAGCCAGCGGGGTGAAGCTTTCTTT. The whole variable domain, filled in from reference TRBV2 and TRBJ1-1, reads EPEVTQTPSHQVTQMGQEVILRCVPISNHLYFYWYRQILGQKVEFLVSFYNNEISEKSEIFDDQFSVERPDGSNFTLKIRSTKLEDSAMYFCASSQRGEAFFGQGTRLTVV.

The CDR3 sequence: CASSFGTGGTEAFF. Here the CDR3 DNA reads TGTGCCAGCAGCTTCGGGACAGGGGGCACTGAAGCTTTCTTT. This chain uses TRBV7-2 with TRBJ1-1; TRBD1 aligns across 11 bases. Losses at the gene ends were 3 bases for V and 4 bases for J; bases not matched to a gene: 1. Per germline, CDR1 SGHTA and CDR2 FQGNSA. The CDR3 covers 14 residues.

The chain carries TRBV12-3 or TRBV12-4 and TRBJ1-1; a weak D match, TRBD1 (5 bases). This CDR3 is 12 amino acids long. V lost 3 bases and J 7 bases, leaving 9 bases between the germline ends. CDR3 bases: TGTGCCAGCAGTTTTGGCAGGGTTGAAGCTTTCTTT. Translation: CASSFGRVEAFF.

The chain recombines TRBV5-5 with TRBJ1-2, with TRBD1 matching over 8 bases. This CDR3 contains 13 residues. The germline gives CDR1 SGHKS, CDR2 YYEKEE (reference sequence). V lost 2 bases and J lost 6; bases outside the gene matches: 3. This CDR3 reads CASSFQGANGYTF. The CDR3 DNA reads TGTGCCAGCAGCTTCCAGGGGGCAAATGGCTACACCTTC.

J is TRBJ1-5 and V is TRBV20-1; 9 bases are a match to TRBD1. CDR1 is DFQATT and CDR2 is SNEGSKA in the germline V gene (reference sequence). This CDR3 is built from 15 residues. The V segment lost 3 bases and the J segment 4 bases; nucleotides outside the gene matches: 7. The CDR3 protein is CSASVIGTGNQPQHF. The DNA for the CDR3 is TGCAGTGCTAGTGTTATCGGGACAGGGAATCAGCCCCAGCATTTT.

J is TRBJ1-6 and V is TRBV10-2; TRBD1 matches at 7 bases. Looked up from germline, CDR1 is WSHSY and CDR2 is SAAADI. V lost 3 bases to trimming and J lost 4 bases; unmatched junction nucleotides: 3. The CDR3 covers 15 residues. The CDR3 DNA is TGCGCCAGCAGTGATCGGGGACAGTATAATTCACCCCTCCACTTT. Its translation: CASSDRGQYNSPLHF.

The J gene is TRBJ1-1, the V gene TRBV29-1; 7 positions agree with TRBD1. The CDR3 length is 15 residues. V trimming: 5 bases; J trimming: 1 base; junction bases outside the gene matches: 10. Germline values: CDR1 SQVTM, CDR2 ANQGSEA. The CDR3 sequence: CSVKKGGQQNTEAFF. DNA for the CDR3: TGCAGCGTTAAGAAAGGGGGACAGCAGAACACTGAAGCTTTCTTT.

The chain uses TRBV30 and TRBJ1-5; TRBD1 is a possible D gene (5 bases). With 0 bases removed from V and 0 bases from J, the gap between germline ends came to 9 bases. Germline-derived CDR1 and CDR2 are GTSNPN and SVGIG (reference sequence). This CDR3 comprises 15 residues. DNA for the CDR3: TGTGCCTGGAGTGTAGGTCAGGGTAGCAATCAGCCCCAGCATTTT. It encodes CAWSVGQGSNQPQHF.

V is TRBV29-1 and J is TRBJ1-1, with D maybe TRBD1 (5 bases). This CDR3 has 12 residues. Germline CDR1 reads SQVTM; CDR2 reads ANQGSEA. V was shortened by 5 bases and J by 5 bases, with 12 bases between the two germline ends. The chain's CDR3 is CSVFTGRTEAFF. CDR3 bases: TGCAGCGTTTTCACAGGTCGGACTGAAGCTTTCTTT.

The chain is built from TRBV27 and TRBJ1-4; weak D call: TRBD1 (5 bases). This CDR3 is built from 16 residues. CDR1 and CDR2 from the germline V gene are MNHEY and SMNVEV (reference sequence). Between the trimmed V and J ends, which lost 7 bases and 0 bases, there was a span of 15 bases. The CDR3: CASNADRHATNEKLFF. The CDR3 coding sequence is TGTGCCAGCAACGCCGACAGACATGCAACTAATGAAAAACTGTTTTTT.

This chain joins TRBV19 and TRBJ1-1; 7 bases fit TRBD1. V lost 5 bases, J lost 3 bases, and 9 bases stayed unmatched. Germline V CDR1 and CDR2: LNHDA, SQIVND (reference sequence). The CDR3 contains 15 residues. The chain's CDR3 is CASSPPGQVDTEAFF. DNA for the CDR3: TGTGCCAGTAGTCCCCCAGGACAGGTTGACACTGAAGCTTTCTTT.

The genes are TRBV6-5 and TRBJ2-7; TRBD2 agrees at 8 bases. Trimming removed 2 bases from V and 2 bases from J; junction bases left unmatched: 2. Germline loops: CDR1 MNHEY, CDR2 SVGAGI. CDR3 length: 14 residues. In DNA form, the CDR3 reads TGTGCCAGCAGTTACCGGGAGGGGGCCTACGAGCAGTACTTC. Translating it yields CASSYREGAYEQYF.

V and J are TRBV10-3 and TRBJ1-2; TRBD1 agrees at 9 bases. Per germline, CDR1 ENHRY and CDR2 SYGVKD. V was clipped by 8 bases and J by 10 bases; unmatched bases: 5. This CDR3 has 11 residues. For the CDR3, the DNA is TGTGCCATCGGGACAGGGATAGACTACACCTTC. Protein sequence: CAIGTGIDYTF.

The rearrangement joins TRBV6-5 to TRBJ1-1; 9 bases map to TRBD1. After removal of 6 bases from V and 4 bases from J, the junction contained 6 bases not matched to a gene. The germline V gene encodes CDR1 MNHEY and CDR2 SVGAGI. The CDR3 is made up of 14 amino acids. CDR3 loop: CASRATGGGTEAFF. The CDR3 nucleotides read TGTGCCAGCAGGGCTACAGGGGGCGGCACTGAAGCTTTCTTT.

The chain joins TRBV27 to TRBJ1-1; 7 positions agree with TRBD1. With V trimmed by 5 bases and J by 3 bases, 12 bases remained unmatched. Germline loops: CDR1 MNHEY, CDR2 SMNVEV (reference sequence). This CDR3 comprises 16 residues. The CDR3 spells CASSVRTGLGDTEAFF. The CDR3 bases are TGTGCCAGCAGTGTCCGGACAGGCCTGGGGGACACTGAAGCTTTCTTT.

The chain uses TRBV7-2 and TRBJ2-2; the D is unclear. The germline V gene encodes CDR1 SGHTA and CDR2 FQGNSA. The CDR3 totals 13 residues. V was cut by 4 bases and J by 7 bases, with 10 bases left in between. CDR3 sequence: CASSYQARGELFF. In nucleotides, the CDR3 is TGTGCCAGCAGCTATCAGGCACGCGGGGAGCTGTTTTTT.